This T cell receptor beta chain is drawn from a study of technical replicates of blood from a few donors. Germline CDR1 and CDR2: SGHDT and YYEEEE. The V segment lost 4 bases and the J segment 5 bases; nucleotides outside the gene matches: 9. CDR3 length equals 15 residues. Sequencing was performed with immunoSEQ multiplex PCR; in TCRdb, only in-frame clones are kept and a portion is missing. This sample carries around 60,000 clones, 85% to 95% of them seen once, and the ten largest clones take 3.5% to 5.5%. What was sequenced was PBMCs. This sequence was found in a human donor in good health. Some clones in this sample may be carry-over from other donors' samples. The chain joins TRBV5-6 to TRBJ2-5; 9 bases line up with TRBD2. The DNA of the CDR3 is TGTGCCAGCAGCCTCCGCGGGGGGGTTTTTGAGACCCAGTACTTC. The encoded protein is CASSLRGGVFETQYF.